One and the same sample provided the 7 T cell receptor beta chains below, sequenced in a study of read filtering for tumor transcriptome and immune sequencing. From roughly 0.4 ug of RNA, a library with molecular barcoded alpha/delta and beta/gamma adaptors was made. One entry per CDR3 protein, called by TCRdb with MiXCR from the reads. This sample has about 47,000 distinct CDR3 sequences; roughly 12% occur once, and the top ten carry approximately 15%. The source material was a population of CD138-negative cells sorted from bone marrow. These receptor sequences come from a donor at least 40 years old with multiple myeloma.

There are many counts of this clonotype. The V gene is TRBV29-1, the J gene TRBJ2-6; the D gene could be TRBD1 or TRBD2 (6 bases each). The V end was cut by 7 bases, the J end by 4 bases, with 11 bases between. Germline loops: CDR1 SQVTM, CDR2 ANQGSEA. This CDR3 is built from 13 residues. In DNA, the CDR3 is TGCAGCGCCACGGGGGCAGGGGCCAACGTCCTGACTTTC. Residues: CSATGAGANVLTF.

This clonotype occurred many times. The chain has TRBV30 and TRBJ2-5, with TRBD1 as a possible D gene (5 bases). Between the trimmed V and J ends, which lost 4 bases and 5 bases, there was a span of 26 bases. The germline V gene encodes CDR1 GTSNPN and CDR2 SVGIG (reference sequence). This CDR3 region has 17 residues. CDR3 sequence (DNA): TGTGCCTGGACCCCGTTGAGTGTGACAGACCTCCGGGAGACCCAGTACTTC. This translates into CAWTPLSVTDLRETQYF.

For this clonotype: One end of the junction varies from germline; a read error may be responsible. V is TRBV28 and J is TRBJ1-5, with D maybe TRBD1 (6 bases). Germline CDR1 and CDR2: MDHEN and SYDVKM. The CDR3 extends over 14 amino acids. The CDR3 spells CASSSRGITQPQLF. In nucleotides, the CDR3 is TGTGCCAGCAGTTCTAGGGGGATAACTCAGCCCCAGCTTTTT.

This clonotype was counted many times. V usage is TRBV21-1 and J usage is TRBJ2-7. TRBV21-1 is a recognized pseudogene. The length of the CDR3 is 14 residues. The CDR3 loop is CASSKRRLLGEQYF. The DNA of the CDR3 is TGTGCCAGCAGCAAAAGGCGGCTCCTAGGCGAGCAGTACTTC.

This clonotype has ten or more counts. The chain carries TRBV20-1 and TRBJ1-5; D call uncertain. In germline, CDR1 is DFQATT, CDR2 SNEGSKA (reference sequence). V was pared by 6 bases and J by 3 bases, with 6 bases between. The CDR3 loop spans 11 amino acids. The CDR3 sequence is CSASFNQPQHF. CDR3 DNA sequence: TGCAGTGCATCTTTCAATCAGCCCCAGCATTTT.

This clonotype was detected many times. The V call is TRBV7-2, the J call TRBJ2-1; TRBD2 matches at 10 bases. This CDR3 spans 13 amino acids. V dropped 5 bases and J dropped 8; count of bases not matched to a gene: 3. The germline CDR1 and CDR2 sequences are SGHTA and FQGNSA. The CDR3 loop reads CASSAGTSDEQFF. As DNA, the CDR3 is TGTGCCAGCAGCGCCGGGACTAGCGATGAGCAGTTCTTC.

The sample holds many counts of this clonotype. The V and J genes are TRBV20-1 and TRBJ2-2, with 7 bases fitting TRBD1. The CDR3 spans 14 residues. V gave up 1 base and J gave up 4 bases; unmatched junction bases: 3. The V gene's germline CDR1 is DFQATT and CDR2 SNEGSKA (reference sequence). The CDR3 loop is CSARVPGGTGELFF. As DNA, the CDR3 is TGCAGTGCTAGAGTGCCAGGGGGCACCGGGGAGCTGTTTTTT.